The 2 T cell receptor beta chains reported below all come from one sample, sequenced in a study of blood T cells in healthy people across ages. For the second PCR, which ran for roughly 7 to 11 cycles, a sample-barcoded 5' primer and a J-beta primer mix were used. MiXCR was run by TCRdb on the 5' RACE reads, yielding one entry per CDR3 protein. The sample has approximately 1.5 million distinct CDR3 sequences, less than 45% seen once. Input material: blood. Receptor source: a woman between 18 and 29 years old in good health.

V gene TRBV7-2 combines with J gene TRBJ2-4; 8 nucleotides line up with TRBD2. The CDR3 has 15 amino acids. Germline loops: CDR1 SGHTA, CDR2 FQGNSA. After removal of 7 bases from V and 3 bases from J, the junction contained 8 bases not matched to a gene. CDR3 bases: TGTGCCAGCACCCCCGGGGGGGCTGTCAAAAACATTCAGTACTTC. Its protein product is CASTPGGAVKNIQYF.

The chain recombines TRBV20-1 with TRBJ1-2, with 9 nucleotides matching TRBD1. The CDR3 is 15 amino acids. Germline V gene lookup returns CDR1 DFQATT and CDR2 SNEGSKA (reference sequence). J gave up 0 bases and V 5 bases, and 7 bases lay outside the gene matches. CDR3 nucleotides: TGCAGTGCTGAGGGCCGACAGGGGGCTAACTATGGCTACACCTTC. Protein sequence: CSAEGRQGANYGYTF.